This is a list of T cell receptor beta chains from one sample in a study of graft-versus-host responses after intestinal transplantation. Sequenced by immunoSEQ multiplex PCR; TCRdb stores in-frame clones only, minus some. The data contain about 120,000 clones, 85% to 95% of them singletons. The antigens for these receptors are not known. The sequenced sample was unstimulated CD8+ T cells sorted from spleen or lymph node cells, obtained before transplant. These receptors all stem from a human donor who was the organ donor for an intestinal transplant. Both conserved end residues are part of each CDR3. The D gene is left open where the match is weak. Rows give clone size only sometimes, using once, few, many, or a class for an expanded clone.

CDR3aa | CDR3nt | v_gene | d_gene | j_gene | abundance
CASSAWGDYGYTF | TGTGCCAGCAGCGCATGGGGGGACTATGGCTACACCTTC | TRBV7-9 | . | TRBJ1-2 | .
CASSLVNTGLGTEAFF | TGTGCCAGCAGCTTGGTGAATACAGGGTTGGGAACTGAAGCTTTCTTT | TRBV5-6 | . | TRBJ1-1 | .
CASSISRAYTEAFF | TGTGCCAGTAGTATAAGCCGGGCTTACACTGAAGCTTTCTTT | TRBV19 | . | TRBJ1-1 | once
CASSQMRRENTEAFF | TGCGCCAGCAGCCAAATGCGACGGGAGAACACTGAAGCTTTCTTT | TRBV4-1 | . | TRBJ1-1 | .
CASSKRLAGVYEQYF | TGTGCCAGCAGTAAAAGACTAGCGGGAGTGTACGAGCAGTACTTC | TRBV6-1 | TRBD2 | TRBJ2-7 | .
CASSLILGGGEEQFF | TGTGCCAGCAGTCTTATTTTAGGCGGCGGGGAGGAGCAGTTCTTC | TRBV27 | . | TRBJ2-1 | .
CASSLPSFGKANTEAFF | TGTGCCAGCAGCTTACCGTCCTTCGGGAAGGCGAACACTGAAGCTTTCTTT | TRBV7-9 | . | TRBJ1-1 | .
CASSFRGATRYF | TGTGCCAGCAGCTTTCGGGGGGCGACGCGGTACTTC | TRBV5-4 | . | TRBJ2-7 | .
CASSAAGEGRNEQFF | TGTGCCAGCAGCGCCGCCGGGGAGGGCAGAAATGAGCAGTTCTTC | TRBV13 | TRBD2 | TRBJ2-1 | .
CASSQEGTGGNSEQFF | TGCGCCAGCAGCCAAGAGGGAACAGGGGGGAATTCTGAGCAGTTCTTC | TRBV4-1 | TRBD1 | TRBJ2-1 | .
CASSSPSVRPLYGYTF | TGTGCCAGCAGTTCCCCGTCAGTCCGCCCCCTATATGGCTACACCTTC | TRBV6-5 | . | TRBJ1-2 | once
CASSLYWGRRSYEQYF | TGTGCCAGCAGCTTATATTGGGGGAGGAGGTCCTACGAGCAGTACTTC | TRBV11-2 | . | TRBJ2-7 | .
CASSEGAELYGYTF | TGTGCCAGCAGTGAGGGGGCAGAGCTCTACGGCTACACCTTC | TRBV6-1 | . | TRBJ1-2 | .
CASSLGPGHYGYTF | TGTGCCAGCAGCTTGGGACCGGGACACTATGGCTACACCTTC | TRBV5-5 | . | TRBJ1-2 | .
CASSQQHTSTDTQYF | TGTGCCAGCAGCCAACAGCACACTAGCACAGATACGCAGTATTTT | TRBV28 | . | TRBJ2-3 | .
CASSQSDRGLGNTIYF | TGCGCCAGCAGCCAATCGGACAGGGGGCTTGGAAACACCATATATTTT | TRBV4-3 | TRBD1 | TRBJ1-3 | .
CASSRLAGFTDTQYF | TGTGCCAGCAGCCGACTAGCGGGCTTCACAGATACGCAGTATTTT | TRBV7-2 | TRBD2 | TRBJ2-3 | once
CASSDKNNEQFF | TGTGCCAGTAGCGACAAGAACAATGAGCAGTTCTTC | TRBV19 | . | TRBJ2-1 | .
CASSEYGEEAFF | TGTGCCAGCAGTGAGTATGGGGAGGAAGCTTTCTTT | TRBV28 | . | TRBJ1-1 | .
CASSLGGGSEKLFF | TGTGCCAGCAGCTTAGGGGGAGGGAGTGAAAAACTGTTTTTT | TRBV7-6 | . | TRBJ1-4 | .
CASSLDVGDRTEAFF | TGTGCCAGCAGCTTAGATGTGGGGGATAGAACTGAAGCTTTCTTT | TRBV11-3 | . | TRBJ1-1 | .
CASSWGSTEAFF | TGTGCCAGCAGTTGGGGGAGCACTGAAGCTTTCTTT | TRBV5-4 | . | TRBJ1-1 | .
CASSIAENTEAFF | TGTGCCAGTAGTATAGCAGAGAACACTGAAGCTTTCTTT | TRBV19 | . | TRBJ1-1 | .
CASSRTGSSYNEQFF | TGTGCCAGCAGCCGGACCGGAAGCTCCTACAATGAGCAGTTCTTC | TRBV14 | . | TRBJ2-1 | .
CASSWGGGGQDEQYF | TGTGCCAGCAGCTGGGGTGGTGGGGGGCAGGACGAGCAGTACTTC | TRBV5-6 | . | TRBJ2-7 | .